One and the same sample provided the 5 T cell receptor beta chains below, sequenced in a study of T cells in Graves' hyperthyroidism and ophthalmopathy. Regions amplified from RNA transcripts were the TCR beta CDR3 regions. The HTBI set primed first-round TCR CDR3 RT-PCR. MiXCR was run by TCRdb on the multiplex PCR reads, yielding one entry per CDR3 protein. The sample lists hundreds of thousands of distinct CDR3 sequences; about two fifths were seen once. The sequenced material came from blood. The receptors shown here come from a man between 18 and 35 years old with Graves' hyperthyroidism.

The chain uses TRBV19 and TRBJ1-1; D perhaps matches TRBD1 (5 bases). V lost 2 bases and J lost 5, with 15 bases in between. The length of the CDR3 is 15 residues. Germline V CDR1 and CDR2: LNHDA, SQIVND (reference sequence). The CDR3 DNA is TGTGCCAGTAGTATACCCCAGGGATTAGGGACTGAAGCTTTCTTT. Translated: CASSIPQGLGTEAFF.

This clonotype appeared a few times. A junction end diverges from the germline sequence, so it may reflect a read error. V gene TRBV4-1 combines with J gene TRBJ2-5; 8 positions match TRBD2. The CDR3 extends over 16 amino acids. Germline values: CDR1 MGHRA, CDR2 YSYEKL. The CDR3 DNA reads as TGTGCCAGCAGCCAAGAAAGAGCGGGAGACGGGGAGACCCAGTACTTC. This gives the protein CASSQERAGDGETQYF.

The rearrangement joins TRBV15 to TRBJ1-5; no firm D call. Germline V CDR1 and CDR2: LNHNV, YYDKDF (reference sequence). Trimming cost V 3 bases and J 9 bases, with 12 bases left between them. The CDR3 consists of 13 residues. The CDR3 loop reads CATSSVNLGPQHF. Here the CDR3 DNA reads TGTGCCACCAGCAGCGTGAATCTTGGGCCCCAGCATTTT.

This clonotype came up a few times. The chain has TRBV5-1 and TRBJ2-7; perhaps TRBD1 as D (6 bases). Trimming pared 4 bases from V and 2 bases from J, leaving 16 bases between. The germline gives CDR1 SGHRS, CDR2 YFSETQ. The CDR3 length is 15 residues. The chain's CDR3 is CASSGGRDRTYEQYF. CDR3 bases: TGCGCCAGCAGCGGGGGCCGGGACCGGACCTACGAGCAGTACTTC. Together with reference TRBV5-1 and TRBJ2-7, the CDR3 gives the full variable domain: KAGVTQTPRYLIKTRGQQVTLSCSPISGHRSVSWYQQTPGQGLQFLFEYFSETQRNKGNFPGRFSGRQFSNSRSEMNVSTLELGDSALYLCASSGGRDRTYEQYFGPGTRLTVT.

This clonotype was seen a handful of times. The V call is TRBV5-8, the J call TRBJ1-4; D is undetermined. V shed 0 bases and J shed 2 bases, with 8 bases lying between them. The length of the CDR3 is 15 residues. CDR1 is SGHTS, CDR2 YDEGEE, per germline. CDR3 residues: CASSLAKTTNEKLFF. CDR3 DNA: TGTGCCAGCAGCTTGGCAAAGACTACTAATGAAAAACTGTTTTTT.